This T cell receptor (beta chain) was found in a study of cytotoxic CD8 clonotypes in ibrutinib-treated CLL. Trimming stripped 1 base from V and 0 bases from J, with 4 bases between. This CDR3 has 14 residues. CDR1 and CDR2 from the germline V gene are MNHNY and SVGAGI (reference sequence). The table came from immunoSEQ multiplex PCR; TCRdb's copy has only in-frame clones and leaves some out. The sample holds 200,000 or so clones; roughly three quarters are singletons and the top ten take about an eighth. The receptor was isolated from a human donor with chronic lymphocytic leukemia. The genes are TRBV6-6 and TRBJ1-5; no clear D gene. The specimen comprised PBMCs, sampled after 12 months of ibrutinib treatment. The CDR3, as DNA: TGTGCCAGCAGTTACTTGAATAGCAATCAGCCCCAGCATTTT. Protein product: CASSYLNSNQPQHF.